The entry below gives a single T cell receptor beta chain sequence along with its context. Antigen: not known. These data come from a study of graft-versus-host responses after intestinal transplantation. General observations from the study: Early declines in HvG clones that occurred post-transplant were associated with peak circulating GvH clone levels. Graft-donor T cell macrochimerism coincided with high graft-versus-host to host-versus-graft clonal ratios in allografts. Detection of GvH clones occurred in recipient marrow, and some had their first appearance in ileum or blood.

Processing of graft tissue released intraepithelial and lamina propria lymphocytes. Trimming at V came to 4 bases and at J to 7 bases, leaving 4 bases not matched to a gene. The germline V gene encodes CDR1 SGHDT and CDR2 YYEEEE. This CDR3 spans 15 amino acids. Profiled with immunoSEQ multiplex PCR; TCRdb holds only in-frame clones, not every one. The table records some 8,000 clones, 65% to 80% of them present only once. The source material was ileum tissue, sampled around 460 days after transplant. The gene calls are TRBV5-6 and TRBJ2-3, with 15 bases aligning to TRBD2. This clonotype was sampled from a human patient who received an intestinal transplant, so some T cells may come from the graft donor. CDR3 region: CASSLGLAGGNTQYF. In nucleotides, the CDR3 is TGTGCCAGCAGCCTGGGACTAGCGGGGGGAAATACGCAGTATTTT.